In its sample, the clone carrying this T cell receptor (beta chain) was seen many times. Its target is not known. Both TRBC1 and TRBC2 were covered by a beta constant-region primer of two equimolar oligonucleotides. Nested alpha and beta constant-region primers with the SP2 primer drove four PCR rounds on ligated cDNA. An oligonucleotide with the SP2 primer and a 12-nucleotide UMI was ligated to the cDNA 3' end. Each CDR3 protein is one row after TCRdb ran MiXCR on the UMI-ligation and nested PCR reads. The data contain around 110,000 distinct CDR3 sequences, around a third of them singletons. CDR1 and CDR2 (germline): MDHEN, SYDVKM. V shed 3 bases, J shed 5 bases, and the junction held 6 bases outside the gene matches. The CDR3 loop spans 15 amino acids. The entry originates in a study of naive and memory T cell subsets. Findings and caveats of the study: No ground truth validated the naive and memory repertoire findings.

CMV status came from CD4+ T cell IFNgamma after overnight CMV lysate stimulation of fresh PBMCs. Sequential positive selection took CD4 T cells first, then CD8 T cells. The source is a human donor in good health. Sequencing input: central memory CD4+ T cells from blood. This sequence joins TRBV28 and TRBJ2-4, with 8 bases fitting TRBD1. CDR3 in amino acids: CASSFFGTGQNIQYF. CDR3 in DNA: TGTGCCAGCAGTTTTTTTGGGACAGGCCAAAACATTCAGTACTTC.